This T cell receptor (beta chain) is from a study of blood T cells in healthy people across ages. A J-beta primer mix and a sample-barcoded 5' primer were used in a second PCR of roughly 7 to 12 cycles. From the 5' RACE reads, TCRdb called clonotypes with MiXCR, one entry per CDR3 protein. The sample contains about 570,000 distinct CDR3 sequences, approximately 26% of which appear only once. This clonotype was seen only a few times. This sample also belongs to another study, concerning T cells of mothers and their children.

The sequenced material came from blood. The sequence derives from a boy aged 2 to 10 in good health.

CDR3 region: CASSQPPGVPPFEQYF. The DNA for the CDR3 is TGTGCCAGCAGCCAACCCCCGGGAGTTCCCCCCTTCGAGCAGTACTTC. The V call is TRBV5-5, the J call TRBJ2-7, with a tentative D call TRBD2 (6 bases). V was shortened by 4 bases and J by 6 bases, with 23 bases between the two germline ends. The germline CDR1 and CDR2 sequences are SGHKS and YYEKEE (reference sequence). The CDR3 contains 16 residues.